The rows below give T cell receptor beta chains drawn from one sample of a study of blood T cells in healthy people across ages. TCRdb recomputed calls from the 5' RACE reads with MiXCR, one row per CDR3 protein. The table lists 650,000 to 900,000 distinct CDR3 sequences, around 62% of them singletons. The specimen sequenced was blood. The receptors come from a man in his thirties or forties in good health. Both conserved end residues are part of each CDR3. Each record gives: D gene, V gene, J gene, clone size, CDR3 protein, CDR3 DNA. The D gene is left open where the match is weak. Some rows have no size entry. The others give once, few or many, or a class for an expanded clone.

D: .; V: TRBV20-1; J: TRBJ2-1; size: .; CDR3: CSAREWGGQVTVDEQFF; DNA: TGCAGTGCCCGCGAATGGGGGGGGCAGGTTACGGTCGATGAGCAGTTCTTC
D: TRBD1; V: TRBV4-3; J: TRBJ1-2; size: .; CDR3: CASSQESAGGSWYGYTF; DNA: TGCGCCAGCAGCCAAGAATCCGCAGGGGGTTCATGGTATGGCTACACCTTC
D: .; V: TRBV9; J: TRBJ1-6; size: .; CDR3: CASSALPEQASPLHF; DNA: TGTGCCAGCAGCGCACTCCCGGAACAGGCATCACCCCTCCACTTT
D: TRBD1; V: TRBV7-6; J: TRBJ2-6; size: few; CDR3: CASSLAGDRDISGANVLTF; DNA: TGTGCCAGCAGCTTAGCGGGGGACAGGGATATCTCTGGGGCCAACGTCCTGACTTTC
D: .; V: TRBV19; J: TRBJ2-2; size: .; CDR3: CASSIVLVAITGELFF; DNA: TGTGCCAGTAGTATAGTGTTGGTAGCGATCACCGGGGAGCTGTTTTTT
D: .; V: TRBV29-1; J: TRBJ1-2; size: few; CDR3: CSVEIGRVHGYTF; DNA: TGCAGCGTTGAAATCGGCAGGGTACATGGCTACACCTTC
D: TRBD1; V: TRBV9; J: TRBJ2-7; size: .; CDR3: CASSVGQGVLNEQYF; DNA: TGTGCCAGCAGCGTGGGACAGGGGGTGTTGAATGAGCAGTACTTC
D: .; V: TRBV20-1; J: TRBJ2-7; size: .; CDR3: CSARRLDPRSSYEQYF; DNA: TGCAGTGCTAGACGGCTAGATCCCAGGAGCTCCTACGAGCAGTACTTC
D: .; V: TRBV28; J: TRBJ2-3; size: .; CDR3: CASSFNQGEGTDTQYF; DNA: TGTGCCAGCAGTTTTAACCAGGGAGAGGGCACAGATACGCAGTATTTT
D: TRBD2; V: TRBV9; J: TRBJ2-5; size: .; CDR3: CASSSSIAGGRETQYF; DNA: TGTGCCAGCAGCTCAAGTATAGCGGGGGGGCGGGAGACCCAGTACTTC
D: TRBD2; V: TRBV6-2/TRBV6-3; J: TRBJ2-1; size: few; CDR3: CASSHPGLAVFDEQFF; DNA: TGTGCCAGCAGTCACCCGGGACTAGCGGTTTTCGATGAGCAGTTCTTC
D: .; V: TRBV29-1; J: TRBJ1-2; size: .; CDR3: CSVEDLLGPGYTF; DNA: TGCAGCGTTGAAGATCTTCTGGGGCCTGGCTACACCTTC
D: .; V: TRBV2; J: TRBJ2-6; size: .; CDR3: CASKRLFSGANVLTF; DNA: TGTGCCAGCAAGCGACTGTTCTCTGGGGCCAACGTCCTGACTTTC
D: .; V: TRBV20-1; J: TRBJ1-6; size: .; CDR3: CSAREKGTSWSPLHF; DNA: TGCAGTGCTAGAGAAAAGGGGACAAGTTGGTCACCCCTCCACTTT
D: .; V: TRBV12-3/TRBV12-4; J: TRBJ1-5; size: .; CDR3: CASTTGGQPQHF; DNA: TGTGCCAGCACTACGGGAGGTCAGCCCCAGCATTTT
D: TRBD2; V: TRBV14; J: TRBJ2-7; size: .; CDR3: CASSPGLAGGPFSYEQYF; DNA: TGTGCCAGCAGCCCCGGACTAGCGGGGGGGCCCTTCAGTTACGAGCAGTACTTC
D: .; V: TRBV16; J: TRBJ1-2; size: .; CDR3: CASSQISDYGYTF; DNA: TGTGCCAGCAGCCAAATCTCCGATTATGGCTACACCTTC
D: .; V: TRBV7-9; J: TRBJ2-5; size: few; CDR3: CASSPPLYTGNNETQYF; DNA: TGTGCCAGCAGCCCACCCCTTTACACGGGGAACAACGAGACCCAGTACTTC
D: TRBD2; V: TRBV12-3/TRBV12-4; J: TRBJ2-1; size: .; CDR3: CASSFGRGGRSGEQFF; DNA: TGTGCCAGCAGTTTTGGGCGGGGGGGCCGTTCGGGTGAGCAGTTCTTC
D: TRBD1; V: TRBV20-1; J: TRBJ2-5; size: .; CDR3: CSARNTGVSVETQYF; DNA: TGCAGTGCTAGAAATACAGGGGTTTCAGTAGAGACCCAGTACTTC